These T cell receptor beta chains were read from a single sample in a study of shared clonotypes between healthy human individuals. Data came from immunoSEQ multiplex PCR; TCRdb stores just in-frame clones and leaves some out. The data contain approximately 1.9 million clones, just over 90% of them seen just once; the ten biggest clones take up less than 2%. Material for sequencing was naive CD8+ T cells from PBMCs. The receptors derive from a man in his late teens or twenties in good health. Some clones in this sample may be carry-over from other donors' samples. Both conserved end residues are part of each CDR3. A D gene is named only where the DNA matches it firmly. Size values are once, few and many counts, or a class for expanded clones, and some rows have none.

V gene: TRBV7-2; J gene: TRBJ2-5; D gene: -; clone size: -; CDR3 DNA: TGTGCCAGCAGCTTATCCTTCCTCGGAGAGACCCAGTACTTC; CDR3 protein: CASSLSFLGETQYF
V gene: TRBV28; J gene: TRBJ2-2; D gene: -; clone size: -; CDR3 DNA: TGTGCCACCGCGCCCATTTCGAACACCGGGGAGCTGTTTTTT; CDR3 protein: CATAPISNTGELFF
V gene: TRBV9; J gene: TRBJ2-2; D gene: TRBD2; clone size: -; CDR3 DNA: TGTGCCAGCAGCCCTTTGGGGGGAGGGCCCGGCGGGGAGCTGTTTTTT; CDR3 protein: CASSPLGGGPGGELFF
V gene: TRBV11-3; J gene: TRBJ2-7; D gene: -; clone size: once; CDR3 DNA: TGTGCCAGCAGCCACCAGCGGGTCTTAACCTACGAGCAGTACTTC; CDR3 protein: CASSHQRVLTYEQYF
V gene: TRBV27; J gene: TRBJ2-7; D gene: -; clone size: -; CDR3 DNA: TGTGCCAGCAGTTTCGGAATGGACTACGAGCAGTACTTC; CDR3 protein: CASSFGMDYEQYF
V gene: TRBV5-4; J gene: TRBJ1-2; D gene: -; clone size: -; CDR3 DNA: TGTGCCAGCAGCTTGTATAAGACAGGCTATGGCTACACCTTC; CDR3 protein: CASSLYKTGYGYTF
V gene: TRBV7-9; J gene: TRBJ2-1; D gene: -; clone size: -; CDR3 DNA: TGTGCCAGCAGCCCCCGGCAGGGGGGCTACAATGAGCAGTTCTTC; CDR3 protein: CASSPRQGGYNEQFF
V gene: TRBV9; J gene: TRBJ2-1; D gene: -; clone size: -; CDR3 DNA: TGTGCCAGCAGCGTAAGTCAAAATGAGCAGTTCTTC; CDR3 protein: CASSVSQNEQFF
V gene: TRBV7-8; J gene: TRBJ2-1; D gene: TRBD2; clone size: -; CDR3 DNA: TGTGCCAGCACTCCAGCGGGAGGGGGGTGGAATGAGCAGTTCTTC; CDR3 protein: CASTPAGGGWNEQFF
V gene: TRBV4-1; J gene: TRBJ1-2; D gene: -; clone size: -; CDR3 DNA: TGCGCCAGCAACGCTATCGGGACGGTAAATGGCTACACCTTC; CDR3 protein: CASNAIGTVNGYTF
V gene: TRBV7-9; J gene: TRBJ1-2; D gene: -; clone size: -; CDR3 DNA: TGTGCCAGCAGCCGGGACCCAGGTGCCTATGGCTACACCTTC; CDR3 protein: CASSRDPGAYGYTF
V gene: TRBV5-1; J gene: TRBJ2-1; D gene: -; clone size: once; CDR3 DNA: TGCGCCAGCAGCTTGTTCGCAGGGGCCAATGAGCAGTTCTTC; CDR3 protein: CASSLFAGANEQFF
V gene: TRBV2; J gene: TRBJ2-1; D gene: TRBD2; clone size: -; CDR3 DNA: TGTGCCAGCAGTGATAGCCCTAGCGGGAGATCAAATGAGCAGTTCTTC; CDR3 protein: CASSDSPSGRSNEQFF
V gene: TRBV7-3; J gene: TRBJ2-3; D gene: -; clone size: -; CDR3 DNA: TGTGCCAGCAGCTTAAGAGGCCTCGGCCGGGGCACAGATACGCAGTATTTT; CDR3 protein: CASSLRGLGRGTDTQYF
V gene: TRBV7-8; J gene: TRBJ1-2; D gene: -; clone size: -; CDR3 DNA: TGTGCCAGCAGCTTAGTCTTGCTTGATGGCTACACCTTC; CDR3 protein: CASSLVLLDGYTF
V gene: TRBV2; J gene: TRBJ1-4; D gene: -; clone size: -; CDR3 DNA: TGTGCCAGCCGGAGCGAGGAGGAAAAACTGTTTTTT; CDR3 protein: CASRSEEEKLFF
V gene: TRBV19; J gene: TRBJ1-5; D gene: -; clone size: -; CDR3 DNA: TGTGCCAGTAGCCCTTCTGGACCCCCGCCCCAGCATTTT; CDR3 protein: CASSPSGPPPQHF
V gene: TRBV7-6; J gene: TRBJ2-7; D gene: -; clone size: -; CDR3 DNA: TGTGCCAGCAACGAATTGGGGGGCGAGCAGTACTTC; CDR3 protein: CASNELGGEQYF
V gene: TRBV27; J gene: TRBJ2-6; D gene: TRBD1; clone size: -; CDR3 DNA: TGTGCCAGCAGTTTATACTCCGGGACAGGGGTTAGTGGTGGGGCCAACGTCCTGACTTTC; CDR3 protein: CASSLYSGTGVSGGANVLTF
V gene: TRBV4-1; J gene: TRBJ2-7; D gene: -; clone size: -; CDR3 DNA: TGCGCCAGCAGACCAGACGGGGGCCCAATTCCACCCTACGAGCAGTACTTC; CDR3 protein: CASRPDGGPIPPYEQYF
V gene: TRBV19; J gene: TRBJ1-1; D gene: -; clone size: -; CDR3 DNA: TGTGCCAGTAGTATAGCGTGGGCCAACGCTGAAGCTTTCTTT; CDR3 protein: CASSIAWANAEAFF
V gene: TRBV19; J gene: TRBJ1-2; D gene: TRBD1; clone size: -; CDR3 DNA: TGTGCCAGTAGTATACAGGGGGCTCCCTATGGCTACACCTTC; CDR3 protein: CASSIQGAPYGYTF
V gene: TRBV7-9; J gene: TRBJ2-7; D gene: -; clone size: -; CDR3 DNA: TGTGCCAGCAGCTTATCAGGGGAGCAGTACTTC; CDR3 protein: CASSLSGEQYF
V gene: TRBV9; J gene: TRBJ2-3; D gene: -; clone size: -; CDR3 DNA: TGTGCCAGCAGCGTAGAGGGTCGGATCACAGATACGCAGTATTTT; CDR3 protein: CASSVEGRITDTQYF
V gene: TRBV7-3; J gene: TRBJ2-7; D gene: -; clone size: -; CDR3 DNA: TGTGCCAGCAGTTCTGGCGGGCCCCCGTACGAGCAGTACTTC; CDR3 protein: CASSSGGPPYEQYF
V gene: TRBV28; J gene: TRBJ1-1; D gene: TRBD1; clone size: -; CDR3 DNA: TGTGCCAGCAAAGGGACAGGGGGCTTGCTGAGACTCCAAGAAGCTTTCTTT; CDR3 protein: CASKGTGGLLRLQEAFF
V gene: TRBV7-8; J gene: TRBJ1-2; D gene: -; clone size: -; CDR3 DNA: TGTGCCAGCAGCTTAGCGGGGGATGGGGTCCGGGCCCGAGAGGGAACTATCTATGGCTACACCTTC; CDR3 protein: CASSLAGDGVRAREGTIYGYTF
V gene: TRBV19; J gene: TRBJ1-5; D gene: -; clone size: -; CDR3 DNA: TGTGCCAGTACCCCCTTCGGGCTGAGCAATCAGCCCCAGCATTTT; CDR3 protein: CASTPFGLSNQPQHF